Following are 4 T cell receptor beta chains from one sample sequenced in a study of OX40 agonist ivuxolimab in advanced cancers. Some clones are missing from TCRdb's copy, which holds only in-frame ones; the method was immunoSEQ multiplex PCR. The sample yields about 49,000 clones, approximately 90% seen once. Specimen: CD4+ or CD8+ T cells sorted from blood, collected in a trial of the OX40 agonist ivuxolimab. The receptors here all came from an adult with an advanced solid tumor such as melanoma, head and neck, liver or kidney cancer.

J is TRBJ2-2 and V is TRBV7-3; D unclear. This CDR3 contains 13 residues. With 4 bases removed from V and 2 bases from J, the gap between germline ends came to 5 bases. Germline lookup yields CDR1 SGHTA and CDR2 FQGTGA. CDR3 loop: CASSWSNTGELFF. CDR3 coding DNA: TGTGCCAGCAGCTGGAGCAACACCGGGGAGCTGTTTTTT.

The chain joins TRBV6-4 to TRBJ2-3, with 12 bases fitting TRBD2. This CDR3 has 15 residues. V lost 4 bases and J lost 5; bases outside the gene matches: 4. Per the germline V gene, CDR1 is MRHNA and CDR2 is SNTAGT. The CDR3 region is CASSALAGGGDTQYF. DNA of the CDR3: TGTGCCAGCAGTGCCCTAGCGGGAGGGGGAGATACGCAGTATTTT.

The J gene is TRBJ1-3, the V gene TRBV5-1, with D perhaps matching TRBD1 (6 bases). Germline assignment: CDR1 SGHRS and CDR2 YFSETQ. The CDR3 runs to 15 residues. The ends were cut back, 0 bases at V and 3 bases at J, with 10 bases in the middle. Here the CDR3 reads CASSLAGAGGNTIYF. The CDR3 nucleotides are TGCGCCAGCAGCTTGGCGGGGGCTGGTGGAAACACCATATATTTT. Drawing the rest from reference TRBV5-1 and TRBJ1-3, the complete variable domain is KAGVTQTPRYLIKTRGQQVTLSCSPISGHRSVSWYQQTPGQGLQFLFEYFSETQRNKGNFPGRFSGRQFSNSRSEMNVSTLELGDSALYLCASSLAGAGGNTIYFGEGSWLTVV.

This sequence joins TRBV28 and TRBJ1-2, with TRBD1 identical over 9 bases. CDR1 is MDHEN and CDR2 is SYDVKM in the germline V gene. CDR3 length: 13 amino acids. The ends lost 6 bases at V and 7 bases at J; junction bases unmatched: 6. The CDR3 region is CASRGTGYSGYTF. The CDR3 DNA follows: TGTGCCAGCAGAGGGACAGGGTACTCTGGCTACACCTTC.